A selection of T cell receptor beta chains follows, all from one sample in a study of post-analysis software for immune sequencing data. TCRdb re-called the PCR reads through MiXCR, storing one row per CDR3 protein. This sample has 650,000 to 850,000 distinct CDR3 sequences, with 53% found just once. Input material: blood. The receptors come from a girl under 18 with multiple sclerosis. CDR3s include the opening cysteine and the closing phenylalanine or tryptophan. The order of the fields is D gene, V gene, clone size, J gene, CDR3 protein, CDR3 DNA. A D gene is named only where the DNA matches it firmly. Expanded clones are given a class, and other clones once, few, many or no size at all.

>NA|TRBV30|NA|TRBJ2-3
CAWDQGIGDTQYF
TGTGCCTGGGATCAGGGGATAGGGGATACGCAGTATTTT
>TRBD1|TRBV7-2|NA|TRBJ2-7
CASSKRQGASEQYF
TGTGCCAGCAGCAAACGACAGGGAGCATCCGAGCAGTACTTC
>TRBD2|TRBV20-1|NA|TRBJ2-7
CSAPWEGNYEQYF
TGCAGTGCCCCGTGGGAGGGAAACTACGAGCAGTACTTC
>NA|TRBV6-5|NA|TRBJ2-1
CASRLKQGSYNEQFF
TGTGCCAGCAGGTTGAAGCAGGGTTCCTACAATGAGCAGTTCTTC
>NA|TRBV10-3|NA|TRBJ1-1
CAISEIGGKAFF
TGTGCCATCAGTGAAATCGGAGGCAAGGCTTTCTTT
>TRBD1|TRBV20-1|NA|TRBJ2-5
CSAQPGQEETQYF
TGCAGTGCACAACCGGGACAGGAAGAGACCCAGTACTTC
>NA|TRBV6-2/TRBV6-3|NA|TRBJ2-1
CASSQPTLQYNEQFF
TGTGCCAGCAGTCAACCAACGCTACAATACAATGAGCAGTTCTTC
>NA|TRBV10-3|NA|TRBJ1-1
CAIKHDTEAFF
TGTGCCATCAAGCACGACACTGAAGCTTTCTTT
>NA|TRBV29-1|few|TRBJ2-7
CSVAPGLVDHEQYF
TGCAGCGTTGCTCCGGGACTGGTGGACCACGAGCAGTACTTC
>NA|TRBV5-1|once|TRBJ1-1
CASSLEGGVTEAFF
TGCGCCAGCAGCTTGGAGGGCGGGGTGACTGAAGCTTTCTTT
>TRBD1|TRBV12-3/TRBV12-4|NA|TRBJ2-7
CASSLALATGPYEQYF
TGTGCCAGCAGTTTAGCGCTCGCGACAGGGCCCTACGAGCAGTACTTC
>TRBD2|TRBV6-6|NA|TRBJ2-1
CASSPAGGRGNEQFF
TGTGCCAGCAGCCCAGCGGGAGGGAGGGGCAATGAGCAGTTCTTC
>NA|TRBV7-2|NA|TRBJ1-2
CASSLAALGNYGYTF
TGTGCCAGCAGCTTAGCCGCTTTAGGGAACTATGGCTACACCTTC
>NA|TRBV6-5|few|TRBJ1-2
CASSMGRAFYGYTF
TGTGCCAGCAGCATGGGCAGGGCCTTCTATGGCTACACCTTC
>TRBD2|TRBV20-1|few|TRBJ2-7
CSASPGTSGSPGSYEQYF
TGCAGTGCTAGTCCCGGGACTAGCGGGAGCCCAGGCTCCTACGAGCAGTACTTC
>NA|TRBV12-3/TRBV12-4|NA|TRBJ2-2
CASSFQGNTGELFF
TGTGCCAGCAGTTTTCAGGGGAACACCGGGGAGCTGTTTTTT
>TRBD1|TRBV9|NA|TRBJ1-2
CASSEGTGMNYGYTF
TGTGCCAGCAGCGAAGGGACAGGGATGAACTATGGCTACACCTTC
>NA|TRBV30|NA|TRBJ2-4
CAWSTGAKNIQYF
TGTGCCTGGAGTACAGGGGCCAAAAACATTCAGTACTTC
>TRBD2|TRBV7-8|NA|TRBJ2-3
CASSVIAGGVDTQYF
TGTGCCAGCAGCGTCATAGCGGGAGGGGTAGATACGCAGTATTTT
>NA|TRBV9|NA|TRBJ2-2
CASSAAVRETGELFF
TGTGCCAGCAGCGCCGCCGTCAGGGAGACCGGGGAGCTGTTTTTT
>NA|TRBV6-5|NA|TRBJ2-7
CASSYSMPTFSYEQYF
TGTGCCAGCAGTTACTCGATGCCGACCTTCTCCTACGAGCAGTACTTC
>TRBD1|TRBV12-3/TRBV12-4|NA|TRBJ2-7
CASSPQGPPFGQYF
TGTGCCAGCAGTCCACAGGGGCCCCCCTTTGGGCAGTACTTC
>NA|TRBV29-1|few|TRBJ2-1
CSVVARGQSYNEQFF
TGCAGCGTTGTCGCCCGGGGGCAGAGTTACAATGAGCAGTTCTTC
>TRBD1|TRBV7-9|NA|TRBJ2-7
CASSPGTGKNYEQYF
TGTGCCAGCAGCCCCGGGACAGGGAAAAACTACGAGCAGTACTTC
>NA|TRBV4-1|NA|TRBJ2-1
CASSQDRYGVNEQFF
TGCGCCAGCAGCCAAGATAGGTACGGGGTGAATGAGCAGTTCTTC
>NA|TRBV5-1|NA|TRBJ2-2
CASSLGDRVLFF
TGCGCCAGCAGCCTCGGTGACCGAGTCCTGTTTTTT
>NA|TRBV5-1|NA|TRBJ2-7
CASSLEAFYEQYF
TGCGCCAGCAGCTTGGAAGCGTTTTACGAGCAGTACTTC
>NA|TRBV20-1|NA|TRBJ1-4
CSACRTDEKLFF
TGCAGTGCTTGCCGGACAGATGAAAAACTGTTTTTT
>TRBD1|TRBV5-5|NA|TRBJ1-2
CASSLQGPRDYGYTF
TGTGCCAGCAGCTTACAGGGGCCACGGGACTATGGCTACACCTTC
>NA|TRBV7-3|NA|TRBJ2-7
CASSLSQVTTYEQYF
TGTGCCAGCAGCTTATCGCAGGTTACAACCTACGAGCAGTACTTC
>NA|TRBV4-2|NA|TRBJ2-5
CASSQEGMQETQYF
TGTGCCAGCAGCCAAGAAGGGATGCAAGAGACCCAGTACTTC
>NA|TRBV7-3|NA|TRBJ2-3
CASSPRGHVLLSDRSTDTQYF
TGTGCCAGCAGCCCACGTGGGCACGTACTTCTTTCTGATAGAAGCACAGATACGCAGTATTTT
>NA|TRBV29-1|NA|TRBJ2-7
CSVVLQTTGTLSYEQYF
TGCAGCGTTGTGCTACAAACCACCGGGACCCTTAGCTACGAGCAGTACTTC
>TRBD2|TRBV20-1|NA|TRBJ2-7
CSARPGLAGRYEQYF
TGCAGTGCTAGACCCGGACTAGCGGGGAGGTACGAGCAGTACTTC
>TRBD2|TRBV29-1|few|TRBJ2-1
CSANRGGGSSYNEQFF
TGCAGCGCCAATCGGGGCGGGGGGAGCTCCTACAATGAGCAGTTCTTC
>NA|TRBV9|few|TRBJ2-7
CASSVGGQPYEQYF
TGTGCCAGCAGCGTAGGGGGCCAACCCTACGAGCAGTACTTC
>TRBD2|TRBV7-8|NA|TRBJ2-1
CASSQSGGNYNEQFF
TGTGCCAGCAGCCAAAGCGGGGGTAACTACAATGAGCAGTTCTTC
>NA|TRBV9|NA|TRBJ2-7
CASSAGRGSYEQYF
TGTGCCAGCAGCGCCGGTAGGGGATCCTACGAGCAGTACTTC
>NA|TRBV10-2|few|TRBJ2-5
CAGSPTSPYPQYF
TGCGCCGGCAGCCCGACTAGTCCGTACCCCCAGTACTTC
>NA|TRBV18|NA|TRBJ2-7
CASSQRQLPYEQYF
TGTGCCAGCTCCCAGCGACAGCTGCCCTACGAGCAGTACTTC
>NA|TRBV20-1|many|TRBJ2-1
CSASSLADSYNEQFF
TGCAGTGCTAGCTCCCTGGCGGACTCCTACAATGAGCAGTTCTTC
>TRBD2|TRBV20-1|few|TRBJ2-7
CSARDHSGSQYEQYF
TGCAGTGCTAGAGATCATAGCGGGAGTCAGTACGAGCAGTACTTC
>NA|TRBV6-5|NA|TRBJ2-7
CASSYSGPREATHYEQYF
TGTGCCAGCAGTTATTCGGGACCGCGAGAGGCCACTCACTACGAGCAGTACTTC
>NA|TRBV6-5|once|TRBJ2-1
CASSYSMPGVEQFF
TGTGCCAGCAGTTACTCGATGCCCGGAGTTGAGCAGTTCTTC
>NA|TRBV15|few|TRBJ2-7
CATSSSRQVGDEQYF
TGTGCCACCAGCAGTAGCAGGCAGGTGGGCGACGAGCAGTACTTC
>NA|TRBV10-3|few|TRBJ2-5
CAISESGFGETQYF
TGTGCCATCAGTGAGTCGGGGTTTGGAGAGACCCAGTACTTC
>TRBD2|TRBV3-1|NA|TRBJ2-1
CASSQERTSGSSYNEQFF
TGTGCCAGCAGCCAAGAGAGGACTAGCGGGAGCTCCTACAATGAGCAGTTCTTC
>NA|TRBV29-1|NA|TRBJ2-1
CSVRSVYPDNEQFF
TGCAGCGTTAGAAGCGTATATCCCGACAATGAGCAGTTCTTC
>TRBD1|TRBV5-6|NA|TRBJ2-7
CASSERQGIYEQYF
TGTGCCAGCAGCGAAAGACAGGGGATCTACGAGCAGTACTTC
>TRBD1|TRBV20-1|NA|TRBJ2-3
CSATPATDRGQISTDTQYF
TGCAGTGCTACCCCAGCTACGGACAGGGGGCAAATTAGCACAGATACGCAGTATTTT
>NA|TRBV5-1|NA|TRBJ1-2
CASSLKVAVANYGYTF
TGCGCCAGCAGCTTGAAAGTGGCAGTAGCTAACTATGGCTACACCTTC
>TRBD1|TRBV20-1|few|TRBJ1-5
CSASGTGDQPQHF
TGCAGTGCTTCCGGGACAGGGGATCAGCCCCAGCATTTT
>NA|TRBV12-3/TRBV12-4|few|TRBJ1-2
CASSSAWGGYTF
TGTGCCAGCAGTTCCGCCTGGGGGGGCTACACCTTC
>NA|TRBV7-7|NA|TRBJ2-1
CASSSPGAYNEQFF
TGTGCCAGCAGCTCGCCTGGAGCCTACAATGAGCAGTTCTTC